Below, 27 T cell receptor beta chains from the same sample are listed, as sequenced in a study of regulatory T cells in long-lasting Graves disease. The time point: persistent/refractory GD, antithyroid drugs over 5 years with positive TRAb. The TCR library was made from RNA that had been extracted from PBMCs in TRIzol. Both iRepertoire HTBI primers and Arm-PCR of CDR3 regions were used to build the TCR beta libraries. TCRdb itself ran the multiplex PCR reads through MiXCR, one entry per CDR3 protein. The data contain around 400,000 distinct CDR3 sequences, around a quarter of them seen just once; the ten biggest clones take up roughly 30%. The sample in question was peripheral blood mononuclear cells (PBMCs), obtained when the disease was refractory, from a patient treated with antithyroid drugs. Receptors originate from a female donor with Graves disease.

Details on this clonotype: Given a far larger clone just one base away, this is likely a sequencing read error. The chain joins TRBV7-2 to TRBJ2-7; no clear D gene. Germline CDR1 SGHTA, CDR2 FQGNSA. There are 11 residues in the CDR3. CDR3 in DNA: TGTGTCAGCAGCTTAGTGGGCGAGCAGTACTTC. This codes for CVSSLVGEQYF.

Comments on this clonotype: A much larger clone differs from this one at a single base, so this may be a read error. This chain links TRBV2 with TRBJ1-2; 9 bases map to TRBD1. Per germline, CDR1 SNHLY and CDR2 FYNNEI. The CDR3 is 13 residues long. The CDR3 sequence is CASCDRTGVGYTF. The CDR3 nucleotides read TGTGCCAGCTGTGACAGGACAGGGGTTGGCTACACCTTC. Based on the CDR3 plus reference TRBV2 and TRBJ1-2, the full variable domain is EPEVTQTPSHQVTQMGQEVILRCVPISNHLYFYWYRQILGQKVEFLVSFYNNEISEKSEIFDDQFSVERPDGSNFTLKIRSTKLEDSAMYFCASCDRTGVGYTFGSGTRLTVV.

For the CDR3, the DNA is TGTGCCAGCAAACTGCTGGGGGAGCTGTTTTTT. Protein product: CASKLLGELFF. This sequence joins TRBV28 and TRBJ2-2; D is unresolved. Germline assignment: CDR1 MDHEN and CDR2 SYDVKM. V was cut by 7 bases and J by 8 bases, with 8 bases left in between. The CDR3 is 11 amino acids.

This clonotype was seen a few times. The chain couples TRBV2 to TRBJ1-4, with 9 bases that match TRBD1. The CDR3 has 14 residues. Germline-derived CDR1 and CDR2 are SNHLY and FYNNEI. V was clipped by 6 bases and J by 7 bases; unmatched bases: 6. The CDR3 sequence is CASSSGTGFEKLFF. The CDR3 DNA reads TGTGCCAGCAGCTCCGGGACAGGGTTTGAAAAACTGTTTTTT.

This clonotype appeared a few times. The chain couples TRBV20-1 to TRBJ2-1; D uncertain. Trimming pared 6 bases from V and 1 base from J, leaving 19 bases between. Germline V gene data show CDR1 as DFQATT and CDR2 as SNEGSKA (reference sequence). The CDR3 sequence is 16 residues long. The CDR3 loop reads CSANFGWVGSYNEQFF. CDR3 in DNA: TGCAGTGCCAACTTCGGGTGGGTGGGGTCCTACAATGAGCAGTTCTTC.

The chain employs TRBV30 and TRBJ2-7; D is uncertain. The CDR3 runs 11 residues. The V gene's germline CDR1 is GTSNPN and CDR2 SVGIG (reference sequence). The V end lost 2 bases, the J end lost 3 bases, and 5 bases lay between the germline ends. The CDR3 loop reads CAWSFDYEQYF. The CDR3 DNA sequence: TGTGCCTGGAGTTTCGACTACGAGCAGTACTTC.

This clonotype was seen many times. V and J are TRBV20-1 and TRBJ2-7, with 11 bases matching TRBD1. CDR1 DFQATT and CDR2 SNEGSKA come from the germline V gene (reference sequence). This CDR3 comprises 13 residues. V was clipped by 4 bases and J by 5 bases; unmatched bases: 4. The CDR3 protein is CSAIGQGAHEQYF. CDR3 DNA sequence: TGCAGTGCTATAGGACAGGGGGCCCACGAGCAGTACTTC.

Turning to this clonotype: At one boundary the junction diverges from the germline segment, which might be a read error. The gene calls are TRBV12-3 or TRBV12-4 and TRBJ1-4, with D tentatively TRBD1 (5 bases). The CDR3 is 13 residues long. The CDR3 DNA follows: TGTGCCAGCAGTTTAGCAGGGGTAGAAAAACTGTCTTTT. Encoded protein: CASSLAGVEKLSF.

There are a few counts of this clonotype. V is TRBV30 and J is TRBJ1-1, with a possible D match to TRBD1 (5 bases). Germline V CDR1 and CDR2: GTSNPN, SVGIG (reference sequence). The CDR3 length is 13 residues. CDR3 sequence reads: CADQQETNTEAFF. CDR3 in DNA: TGTGCTGACCAACAGGAGACGAACACTGAAGCTTTCTTT.

Comment on this clonotype: This may be a read error: a much more frequent sequence differs by one nucleotide. The chain uses TRBV30 and TRBJ2-2; no definite D call. Germline V CDR1 and CDR2: GTSNPN, SVGIG (reference sequence). This CDR3 region has 12 residues. Trimming pared 4 bases from V and 8 bases from J, leaving 11 bases between. CDR3: CAWMGSIGELFF. Written as DNA, the CDR3 is TGTGCCTGGATGGGTAGTATAGGGGAGCTGTTTTTT.

The rearrangement links TRBV7-8 to TRBJ2-5; 12 bases are a match to TRBD2. CDR1 and CDR2 (germline): SGHVS, FQNEAQ. The CDR3 spans 15 residues. J lost 9 bases, V lost 6 bases, and 11 bases had no gene match. The CDR3 DNA sequence: TGTGCCAGCAGTCAACTAGCGGGAGGTGGTAGTGCCCAGTACTTC. Its translation is CASSQLAGGGSAQYF.

This sequence joins TRBV5-6 and TRBJ1-3, with D uncertain. The CDR3 sequence is 17 residues long. The V gene lost 4 bases and the J gene lost 0 bases, with 17 bases spanning the gap. Germline loops: CDR1 SGHDT, CDR2 YYEEEE. The CDR3 nucleotides are TGTGCCAGCAGCGACACCACAAAGAGGAACTCTGGAAACACCATATATTTT. This codes for CASSDTTKRNSGNTIYF.

This clonotype was recorded at least ten times. This sequence joins TRBV20-1 and TRBJ1-2; no firm D call. Trimming left V 3 bases short and J 2 bases short, with 7 bases between. The CDR3 is 12 residues long. CDR1 and CDR2 (germline): DFQATT, SNEGSKA (reference sequence). In nucleotides, the CDR3 is TGCAGTGCTAGCGGACTGAACTATGGCTACACCTTC. It codes for CSASGLNYGYTF.

The rearrangement links TRBV6-1 to TRBJ2-1, with 10 bases fitting TRBD1. Germline assignment: CDR1 MNHNS and CDR2 SASEGT. V shed 6 bases, J shed 2 bases, and the junction held 4 bases outside the gene matches. The CDR3 contains 15 residues. CDR3 in DNA: TGTGCCAGCAGGGCCGGGACAGGGGCCTACAATGAGCAGTTCTTC. The encoded protein is CASRAGTGAYNEQFF.

J is TRBJ2-7 and V is TRBV13, with D perhaps TRBD2 (6 bases). Trimming took off 6 bases at V and 1 base at J, with 13 bases between the two ends. CDR3 length: 14 residues. The germline V gene has CDR1 PRHDT and CDR2 FYEKMQ (reference sequence). The CDR3 nucleotides read TGTGCCAGCAGACTGGGAGGTGGTTCCTACGAGCAGTACTTC. This encodes CASRLGGGSYEQYF.

On this clonotype: Compared with germline, one end of the junction differs, possibly owing to a read error. The rearrangement uses TRBV2 and TRBJ2-3, with 9 bases matching TRBD2. CDR3 size: 16 residues. The germline V gene encodes CDR1 SNHLY and CDR2 FYNNEI. The DNA of the CDR3 is TGTGCCACCAGTGAGCCAACTAGCGGGCTGGGGGATACGCAGTATTTT. The encoded protein is CATSEPTSGLGDTQYF.

Concerning this clonotype itself: A much larger clone lies one base from this, so it may be a read error. The gene calls are TRBV6-1 and TRBJ1-1; D possibly corresponds to TRBD1 (6 bases). The CDR3 runs 15 residues. V was shortened by 7 bases and J by 1 base, with 16 bases between the two germline ends. Germline assignment: CDR1 MNHNS and CDR2 SASEGT. This chain's CDR3 is CASTELGGWNTEAFF. CDR3 nucleotides: TGTGCCAGCACAGAACTAGGGGGGTGGAACACTGAAGCTTTCTTT.

The chain joins TRBV28 to TRBJ1-2; D is perhaps TRBD1 (6 bases). Germline V gene lookup returns CDR1 MDHEN and CDR2 SYDVKM. The V gene lost 5 bases and the J gene lost 8 bases, with 21 bases spanning the gap. The CDR3 totals 15 residues. CDR3 coding DNA: TGTGCCAGCAGTCCTCCCTTTGTGGGGGCTCAAGGCTACACCTTC. Its translation is CASSPPFVGAQGYTF.

This chain uses TRBV6-6 with TRBJ1-1; tentative D call: TRBD1 (6 bases). CDR1 MNHNY and CDR2 SVGAGI come from the germline V gene (reference sequence). The length of the CDR3 is 15 residues. Trimming cost V 0 bases and J 6 bases, with 14 bases left between them. Here the CDR3 DNA reads TGTGCCAGCAGTTACTCGTGGGGGCGCGGGTCTGAAGCTTTCTTT. Its translation: CASSYSWGRGSEAFF.

This chain links TRBV7-2 with TRBJ2-2; D unresolved. The CDR3 has 12 residues. Trimming pared 2 bases from V and 7 bases from J, leaving 5 bases between. Germline V lookup: CDR1 SGHTA, CDR2 FQGNSA. CDR3 sequence: CASSLMVGELFF. CDR3 sequence (DNA): TGTGCCAGCAGCTTAATGGTCGGGGAGCTGTTTTTT.

This clonotype was seen a handful of times. The chain has TRBV5-6 and TRBJ1-5, with D perhaps TRBD1 (5 bases). Trimming shortened V by 3 bases and J by 7 bases, and 20 bases separated the two germline ends. CDR3 length: 16 amino acids. Germline-derived CDR1 and CDR2 are SGHDT and YYEEEE. CDR3 residues: CASSSGRQGWGQPQHF. The CDR3 DNA sequence: TGTGCCAGCAGCTCCGGGAGGCAGGGTTGGGGCCAGCCCCAGCATTTT.

The rearrangement joins TRBV2 to TRBJ2-3; D gene uncertain. The CDR3 runs to 13 residues. The germline V and J ends were trimmed by 7 bases and 0 bases, with 8 bases remaining between them. Germline loops: CDR1 SNHLY, CDR2 FYNNEI. CDR3 DNA: TGTGCCAGCATCTCTAAGAGCACAGATACGCAGTATTTT. Translation gives CASISKSTDTQYF.

This clonotype occurred many times. CDR3 bases: TGTGCCAGCAGCGACGGCACTGAGAGACCCACCACCTACGAGCAGTACTTC. As protein: CASSDGTERPTTYEQYF. This sequence joins TRBV7-8 and TRBJ2-7; D call uncertain. The CDR3 runs to 17 residues. Germline V gives CDR1 SGHVS, CDR2 FQNEAQ. V lost 5 bases to trimming and J lost 2 bases, with 22 bases between them.

V is TRBV5-1 and J is TRBJ1-5, with D unresolved. Between the trimmed V and J ends, which lost 4 bases and 3 bases, there was a span of 11 bases. Germline loops: CDR1 SGHRS, CDR2 YFSETQ. The CDR3 loop spans 14 amino acids. The CDR3 sequence is CASSPGHANQPQHF. The CDR3 DNA reads as TGCGCCAGCAGCCCCGGCCACGCCAATCAGCCCCAGCATTTT.

This rearrangement joins TRBV5-1 to TRBJ2-5; 8 bases fit TRBD2. Losses at the gene ends were 3 bases for V and 8 bases for J; bases not matched to a gene: 9. The CDR3 contains 14 residues. The germline CDR1 and CDR2 sequences are SGHRS and YFSETQ. Here the CDR3 DNA reads TGCGCCAGCAGCTCCTGGGAGCGGGGGAGTACCCAGTACTTC. It is translated as CASSSWERGSTQYF.

This clonotype was counted between two and nine times. The chain has TRBV6-2 or TRBV6-3 and TRBJ2-2; D is uncertain. The V gene lost 8 bases and the J gene lost 0 bases, with 13 bases spanning the gap. Germline CDR1 and CDR2: MNHEY and SVGEGT. This CDR3 region has 15 residues. The CDR3 loop reads CASVDTLPNTGELFF. The CDR3 DNA reads as TGTGCCAGCGTCGATACACTACCGAACACCGGGGAGCTGTTTTTT.

Concerning this clonotype: A much larger clone sits a single nucleotide away, making a read error possible. The chain uses TRBV28 and TRBJ2-5; D remains unclear. This CDR3 is 14 amino acids long. Per germline, CDR1 MDHEN and CDR2 SYDVKM. V was shortened by 11 bases and J by 5 bases, with 21 bases between the two germline ends. CDR3 sequence reads: CAGSPPSPSETQYF. CDR3 nucleotides: TGTGCCGGCTCACCACCATCACCATCGGAGACCCAGTACTTC. The whole variable domain, remainder taken from reference TRBV28 and TRBJ2-5, is DVKVTQSSRYLVKRTGEKVFLECVQDMDHENMFWYRQDPGLGLRLIYFSYDVKMKEKGDIPEGYSVSREKKERFSLILESASTNQTSMYLCAGSPPSPSETQYFGPGTRLLVL.